The 27 T cell receptor beta chains below all came from one sample that was sequenced in a study of blood T cell repertoires in COVID-19. Using immunoSEQ multiplex PCR, the repertoire was profiled, and TCRdb retains in-frame clones only, with some absent. The sample contains nearly 250,000 clones, 86% of which appear only once. The sequenced sample was PBMCs or T cells enriched from blood (not recorded which). These receptors came from a woman aged 45-65 years who had recovered from COVID-19.

V gene TRBV7-8 combines with J gene TRBJ2-1; 10 nucleotides agree with TRBD1. This CDR3 is 14 amino acids long. V lost 10 bases and J lost 2; bases outside the gene matches: 5. CDR1 is SGHVS and CDR2 is FQNEAQ in the germline V gene. CDR3 protein: CATSGTGAYNEQFF. The CDR3 nucleotides read TGTGCCACCTCCGGGACAGGGGCCTACAATGAGCAGTTCTTC.

The rearrangement links TRBV7-9 to TRBJ2-1; 9 bases match TRBD1. This CDR3 has 16 amino acids. Germline V gene data show CDR1 as SEHNR and CDR2 as FQNEAQ (reference sequence). The V segment lost 2 bases and the J segment 9 bases; nucleotides outside the gene matches: 11. This chain's CDR3 is CASSLNSPGTGSEQFF. CDR3 in DNA: TGTGCCAGCAGCTTAAATTCCCCCGGGACAGGGAGTGAGCAGTTCTTC.

The chain has TRBV11-3 and TRBJ2-1; TRBD2 matches 9 bases. CDR3 length: 14 residues. V lost 4 bases and J lost 7; bases outside the gene matches: 5. Germline CDR1 SGHNT, CDR2 YENEEA. The CDR3 DNA reads as TGTGCCAGCAGCTGGACTAGCGTGGGTAATGAGCAGTTCTTC. This encodes CASSWTSVGNEQFF.

The chain has TRBV27 and TRBJ1-4; TRBD1 agrees at 10 bases. Germline CDR1 MNHEY, CDR2 SMNVEV (reference sequence). The CDR3 loop spans 14 amino acids. The V gene end was trimmed by 3 bases and the J gene end by 7 bases; junction bases not matched to a gene: 2. The CDR3 DNA reads TGTGCCAGCAGTTTCCGGGACAGGGGTGAAAAACTGTTTTTT. This translates into CASSFRDRGEKLFF.

The chain combines TRBV27 with TRBJ2-1; 8 bases agree with TRBD1. The J segment lost 5 bases and the V segment lost 8 bases, leaving 5 bases of the junction unmatched. Germline CDR1 and CDR2: MNHEY and SMNVEV (reference sequence). The CDR3 has 13 residues. The CDR3 DNA reads as TGTGCCAGCGCGGGACAGGTCAACAATGAGCAGTTCTTC. Protein: CASAGQVNNEQFF.

This sequence joins TRBV9 and TRBJ2-1; TRBD2 agrees at 16 bases. J was trimmed by 8 bases and V by 4 bases; bases with no gene match: 6. Germline values: CDR1 SGDLS, CDR2 YYNGEE. The CDR3 covers 16 residues. The CDR3 bases are TGTGCCAGCAGCTTATCCGGGACTAGCGGGAGGGATGAGCAGTTCTTC. Translating gives CASSLSGTSGRDEQFF.

The rearrangement uses TRBV5-1 and TRBJ1-2; no definite D call. V lost 3 bases to trimming and J lost 8 bases, with 14 bases between them. CDR1 and CDR2 (germline): SGHRS, YFSETQ. The CDR3 contains 13 residues. This CDR3 reads CASSYSGYDGYTF. The DNA of the CDR3 is TGCGCCAGCAGCTACTCGGGGTATGACGGCTACACCTTC.

The V and J genes are TRBV6-6 and TRBJ1-2; maybe TRBD1 (5 bases). The CDR3 has 15 amino acids. CDR1 and CDR2 from the germline V gene are MNHNY and SVGAGI (reference sequence). Trimming stripped 5 bases from V and 3 bases from J, with 16 bases between. The CDR3 spells CASSLGAIMDYGYTF. The CDR3 bases are TGTGCCAGCAGTCTAGGGGCCATAATGGACTATGGCTACACCTTC.

This clone was seen just once. The chain recombines TRBV24-1 with TRBJ2-7; 8 positions agree with TRBD1. This CDR3 is built from 15 residues. CDR1 and CDR2 (germline): KGHDR, SFDVKD. The ends lost 5 bases at V and 6 bases at J; junction bases unmatched: 11. The CDR3 here is CATSAHRGTGGEQYF. CDR3 DNA: TGTGCCACCAGTGCCCACAGAGGGACAGGAGGCGAGCAGTACTTC.

The V and J genes are TRBV12-5 and TRBJ2-7; D is possibly TRBD2 (5 bases). CDR3 size: 13 residues. Trimming stripped 7 bases from V and 6 bases from J, with 16 bases between. Germline-derived CDR1 and CDR2 are LGHNT and FRNRAP. The CDR3 here is CASASLHRGEQYF. Written as DNA, the CDR3 is TGTGCTAGTGCTTCCCTACACCGGGGCGAGCAGTACTTC.

The chain carries TRBV10-3 and TRBJ2-1; 10 bases fit TRBD2. The germline CDR1 and CDR2 sequences are ENHRY and SYGVKD. J lost 1 base, V lost 3 bases, and 3 bases had no gene match. This CDR3 has 16 amino acids. CDR3 nucleotides: TGTGCCATCAGTGACCTAGCGGGAGAGTCCTACAATGAGCAGTTCTTC. Protein product: CAISDLAGESYNEQFF.

The chain recombines TRBV18 with TRBJ1-2, with D possibly TRBD1 on 6 matching bases. The CDR3 extends over 14 amino acids. The germline V gene has CDR1 KGHSH and CDR2 LQKENI. Trimming took 3 bases from V and 4 from J, leaving 12 bases between them. The CDR3 is CASSPQGNLYGYTF. Written as DNA, the CDR3 is TGTGCCAGCTCACCTCAGGGGAACCTCTATGGCTACACCTTC.

The V gene is TRBV18, the J gene TRBJ2-7; TRBD2 agrees at 10 bases. Germline V gives CDR1 KGHSH, CDR2 LQKENI. The junction had 11 bases not matched to a gene; V was cut back by 2 bases and J by 4 bases. This CDR3 contains 17 residues. The CDR3 DNA follows: TGTGCCAGCTCACCAGCTCCCGAAACTAGCGGGAAATACGAGCAGTACTTC. As protein: CASSPAPETSGKYEQYF.

The V gene is TRBV19, the J gene TRBJ1-5; TRBD1 matches 7 bases. The J segment lost 6 bases and the V segment lost 7 bases, leaving 9 bases of the junction unmatched. The CDR3 is made up of 14 amino acids. Germline values: CDR1 LNHDA, CDR2 SQIVND (reference sequence). Here the CDR3 reads CASTGTASGQPQHF. The CDR3 nucleotides are TGTGCCAGTACCGGGACAGCTTCAGGTCAGCCCCAGCATTTT.

J is TRBJ1-1 and V is TRBV18; D is unclear. The V gene's germline CDR1 is KGHSH and CDR2 LQKENI. This CDR3 spans 13 amino acids. Trimming shortened V by 2 bases and J by 1 base, and 5 bases separated the two germline ends. DNA of the CDR3: TGTGCCAGCTCACCATCAGAGAACACTGAAGCTTTCTTT. This gives the protein CASSPSENTEAFF. Combining the CDR3 with reference TRBV18 and TRBJ1-1 gives the whole variable domain NAGVMQNPRHLVRRRGQEARLRCSPMKGHSHVYWYRQLPEEGLKFMVYLQKENIIDESGMPKERFSAEFPKEGPSILRIQQVVRGDSAAYFCASSPSENTEAFFGQGTRLTVV.

V is TRBV3-1 (or the pseudogene TRBV3-2) and J is TRBJ1-1; 9 nucleotides align to TRBD1. Germline CDR1 reads LGHDT; CDR2 reads YNNKEL (reference sequence). This CDR3 has 14 amino acids. The V gene end was trimmed by 0 bases and the J gene end by 9 bases; junction bases not matched to a gene: 5. The CDR3 DNA sequence: TGTGCCAGCAGCCAAGATCCGGGACAGGGACAAGCTTTCTTT. It yields the protein CASSQDPGQGQAFF.

The chain combines TRBV19 with TRBJ1-2; no clear D gene. The CDR3 is 8 amino acids. Germline V gene lookup returns CDR1 LNHDA and CDR2 SQIVND (reference sequence). CDR3 in DNA: TGTGCGTGCGGAGGCTACACCTTC. Residues: CACGGYTF.

This clone was counted a few times. The chain joins TRBV27 to TRBJ2-7; 11 nucleotides line up with TRBD2. The CDR3 extends over 16 amino acids. V lost 2 bases, J lost 2 bases, and 5 bases stayed unmatched. Germline assignment: CDR1 MNHEY and CDR2 SMNVEV (reference sequence). CDR3 bases: TGTGCCAGCAGTTTACACACTAGCGGGAGTCCCTACGAGCAGTACTTC. This sequence encodes CASSLHTSGSPYEQYF.

This chain connects TRBV5-1 to TRBJ1-1; 10 nucleotides align to TRBD1. This CDR3 contains 15 residues. The germline CDR1 and CDR2 sequences are SGHRS and YFSETQ. V was pared by 3 bases and J by 3 bases, with 5 bases of the junction left unmatched. CDR3 coding DNA: TGCGCCAGCAGCTGGGGGACAGGGGATGACACTGAAGCTTTCTTT. Translated: CASSWGTGDDTEAFF.

This clone was seen more than once but under ten times. The chain couples TRBV6-5 to TRBJ1-1; 8 positions agree with TRBD1. CDR3 length: 13 residues. J lost 8 bases, V lost 5 bases, and 7 bases had no gene match. Germline CDR1 and CDR2: MNHEY and SVGAGI. DNA of the CDR3: TGTGCCAGCAGTCCCGGACAGGGTCGAGAAGCTTTCTTT. Its translation is CASSPGQGREAFF.

This clone showed up just a few times. The CDR3 protein is CASSDRGNSPLHF. For the CDR3, the DNA is TGTGCCAGCAGTGACAGGGGGAATTCACCCCTCCACTTT. The chain recombines TRBV6-4 with TRBJ1-6, with D perhaps TRBD1 (6 bases). The CDR3 is 13 amino acids. V was clipped by 2 bases and J by 7 bases, with 6 bases between them. Germline V gives CDR1 MRHNA, CDR2 SNTAGT.

A few counts support this clone. This chain joins TRBV21-1 and TRBJ2-3; the table's D call TRBD2 went unverified against the DNA. TRBV21-1 is annotated as a pseudogene. The CDR3 is 16 amino acids. The CDR3 protein is CASSKGTGRGTDTQYF. In nucleotides, the CDR3 is TGTGCCAGCAGCAAAGGAACAGGGCGGGGGACAGATACGCAGTATTTT.

This chain connects TRBV4-3 to TRBJ1-6, with no clear D. Germline CDR1 LGHNA, CDR2 YSLEER. The V end was cut by 0 bases, the J end by 0 bases, with 12 bases between. CDR3 length equals 18 residues. The CDR3 DNA reads TGCGCCAGCAGCCAAGATCGGTCCGGGAGCTCCTATAATTCACCCCTCCACTTT. The encoded protein is CASSQDRSGSSYNSPLHF.

This clone has only one observation. Other DNA sequences within the sample encode an identical CDR3. This chain uses TRBV29-1 with TRBJ1-1; 8 nucleotides line up with TRBD1. The germline V gene has CDR1 SQVTM and CDR2 ANQGSEA. Trimming took 6 bases from V and 0 from J; bases not matched to a gene: 3. The CDR3 is made up of 13 amino acids. This chain's CDR3 is CSVRTGLNTEAFF. The CDR3 DNA is TGCAGCGTCAGGACAGGGCTGAACACTGAAGCTTTCTTT.

The chain couples TRBV20-1 to TRBJ2-1; no definite D call. The CDR3 totals 11 residues. With 1 base removed from V and 7 bases from J, the gap between germline ends came to 5 bases. Germline V lookup: CDR1 DFQATT, CDR2 SNEGSKA (reference sequence). This CDR3 is CSARGLNEQFF. The DNA of the CDR3 is TGCAGTGCTAGAGGTCTTAATGAGCAGTTCTTC.

In this sample, this clone turned up a few times. The chain uses TRBV13 and TRBJ2-7; 10 nucleotides align to TRBD1. V trimming: 5 bases; J trimming: 5 bases; junction bases outside the gene matches: 9. This CDR3 has 15 amino acids. CDR1 and CDR2 (germline): PRHDT, FYEKMQ (reference sequence). The CDR3 here is CASSGRDRGAHEQYF. The CDR3 nucleotides read TGTGCCAGCAGCGGGAGGGACAGGGGAGCCCACGAGCAGTACTTC. Full variable domain (rest looked up from reference TRBV13 and TRBJ2-7): AAGVIQSPRHLIKEKRETATLKCYPIPRHDTVYWYQQGPGQDPQFLISFYEKMQSDKGSIPDRFSAQQFSDYHSELNMSSLELGDSALYFCASSGRDRGAHEQYFGPGTRLTVT.

The rearrangement links TRBV3-1 (or the pseudogene TRBV3-2) to TRBJ2-2, with D unresolved. The CDR3 loop spans 16 amino acids. The germline gives CDR1 LGHDT, CDR2 YNNKEL (reference sequence). V was clipped by 1 base and J by 4 bases, with 13 bases between them. The CDR3: CASSQVWSSPTGELFF. In nucleotides, the CDR3 is TGTGCCAGCAGCCAAGTATGGAGTAGCCCCACCGGGGAGCTGTTTTTT.